What follows describes a single T cell receptor (beta chain). Its specificity is not known. The CDR3 has 15 amino acids. Per the germline V gene, CDR1 is SGDLS and CDR2 is YYNGEE. J gave up 6 bases and V 2 bases, and 9 bases lay outside the gene matches. CD8 cells regarded as naive lacked CD45RO, were positively chosen for CCR7, and omitted terminally differentiated effector memory CD45RA+ cells. The data belong to a study of shared clonotypes between healthy human individuals. Findings and limits, study-wide: Non-shared clonotypes displayed generation probabilities falling below those of clonotypes present in all four donors.

As handled by the study authors: Junction-only sequences produced by ImmunoSEQ had no quality scores, so filtering differed. This table comes from immunoSEQ multiplex PCR, and its TCRdb copy is limited to in-frame clones, with some not included. V, J and clone size are those of that table, while D and trimming were read from the DNA. Altogether over 800,000 clones are present, 85% to 95% being singletons, with the ten largest covering less than 25%. The chain combines TRBV9 with TRBJ2-3; 7 bases are shared with TRBD2. The TCR sequence derives from a man in his thirties or forties in good health. Material: naive CD8+ T cells sorted from blood. The CDR3 spells CASSVSGRAADTQYF. The CDR3 nucleotides read TGTGCCAGCAGCGTCAGTGGGAGGGCCGCGGATACGCAGTATTTT. The full variable domain, with the rest looked up from reference TRBV9 and TRBJ2-3, is DSGVTQTPKHLITATGQRVTLRCSPRSGDLSVYWYQQSLDQGLQFLIQYYNGEERAKGNILERFSAQQFPDLHSELNLSSLELGDSALYFCASSVSGRAADTQYFGPGTRLTVL.